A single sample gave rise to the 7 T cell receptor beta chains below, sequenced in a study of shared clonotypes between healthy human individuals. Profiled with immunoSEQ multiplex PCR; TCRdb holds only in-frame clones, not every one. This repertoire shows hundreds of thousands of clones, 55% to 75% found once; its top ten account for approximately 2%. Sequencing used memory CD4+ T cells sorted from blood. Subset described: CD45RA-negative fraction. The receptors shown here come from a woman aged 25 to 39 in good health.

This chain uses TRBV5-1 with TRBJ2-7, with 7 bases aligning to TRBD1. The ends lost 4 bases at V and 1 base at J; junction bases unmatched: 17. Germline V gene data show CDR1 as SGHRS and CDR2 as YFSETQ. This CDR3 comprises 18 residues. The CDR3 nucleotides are TGCGCCAGCAGCCCCGGGGTGACAGGGAATGGGAAATCCTACGAGCAGTACTTC. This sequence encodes CASSPGVTGNGKSYEQYF.

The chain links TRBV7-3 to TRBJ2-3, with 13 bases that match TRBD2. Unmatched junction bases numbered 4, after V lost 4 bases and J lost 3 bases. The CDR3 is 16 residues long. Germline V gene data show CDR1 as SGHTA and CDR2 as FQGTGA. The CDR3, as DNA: TGTGCCAGCAGCTCCGGGACTAGCGGGATGACAGATACGCAGTATTTT. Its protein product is CASSSGTSGMTDTQYF.

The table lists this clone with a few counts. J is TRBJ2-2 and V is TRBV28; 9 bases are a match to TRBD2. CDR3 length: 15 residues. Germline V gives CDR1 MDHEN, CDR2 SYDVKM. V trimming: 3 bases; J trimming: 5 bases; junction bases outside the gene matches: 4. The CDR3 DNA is TGTGCCAGCAGTTTTCTAGCGGGATTTACCGGGGAGCTGTTTTTT. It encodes CASSFLAGFTGELFF.

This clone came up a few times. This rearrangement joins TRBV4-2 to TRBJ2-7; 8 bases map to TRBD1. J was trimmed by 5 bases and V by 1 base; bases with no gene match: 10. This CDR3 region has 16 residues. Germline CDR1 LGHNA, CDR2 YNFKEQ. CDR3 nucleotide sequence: TGTGCCAGCAGCCAAGGAGTACGGACAGGGCGAGACGAGCAGTACTTC. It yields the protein CASSQGVRTGRDEQYF.

The CDR3 coding sequence is TGTGCCAGCAGTCCCGGAACCAACACCATATATTTT. Translated: CASSPGTNTIYF. V and J are TRBV6-5 and TRBJ1-3; D is undetermined. The CDR3 contains 12 residues. V shed 5 bases and J shed 7 bases, with 9 bases lying between them. CDR1 is MNHEY, CDR2 SVGAGI, per germline.

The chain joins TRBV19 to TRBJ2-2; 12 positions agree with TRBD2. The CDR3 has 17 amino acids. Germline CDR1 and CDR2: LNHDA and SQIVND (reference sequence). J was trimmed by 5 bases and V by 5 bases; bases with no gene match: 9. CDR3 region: CASSLLAGGPRTGELFF. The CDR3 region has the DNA TGTGCCAGTAGTCTCCTAGCGGGAGGGCCGCGTACCGGGGAGCTGTTTTTT.

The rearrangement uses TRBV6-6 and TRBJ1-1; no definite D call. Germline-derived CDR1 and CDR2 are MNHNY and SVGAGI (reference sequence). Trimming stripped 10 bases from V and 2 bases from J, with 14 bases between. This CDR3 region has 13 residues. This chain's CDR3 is CATRTQINTEAFF. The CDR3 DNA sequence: TGTGCCACGCGGACGCAAATAAACACTGAAGCTTTCTTT.